A single sample gave rise to the 29 T cell receptor beta chains below, sequenced in a study of T cells in Graves' hyperthyroidism and ophthalmopathy. TCR beta CDR3 region amplification was performed from RNA transcripts. Using the HTBI primer set, a first-round RT-PCR was run on the TCR CDR3. TCRdb passed the multiplex PCR reads through MiXCR, listing each CDR3 protein once. Counted here are 300,000 to 450,000 distinct CDR3 sequences, around 15% occurring once; the ten biggest clones make up about 20%. Specimen: blood. These receptors all stem from a woman in her thirties with Graves' ophthalmopathy.

This clonotype turned up a few times. V usage is TRBV19 and J usage is TRBJ1-5, with a weak D call TRBD1 (5 bases). The V end lost 3 bases, the J end lost 2 bases, and 11 bases lay between the germline ends. The germline V gene has CDR1 LNHDA and CDR2 SQIVND (reference sequence). This CDR3 region has 15 residues. This CDR3 is CASSMFRGGNQPQHF. In DNA form, the CDR3 reads TGTGCCAGTAGTATGTTTAGGGGAGGCAATCAGCCCCAGCATTTT.

The table lists this clonotype with a few counts. Written as DNA, the CDR3 is TGTGCCAGCACTCCCAGGACAGAAGTGATTAGCAATCAGCCCCAGCATTTT. Translation: CASTPRTEVISNQPQHF. This chain connects TRBV7-9 to TRBJ1-5; possibly TRBD1 for D (6 bases). This CDR3 is 17 amino acids long. With 7 bases removed from V and 0 bases from J, the gap between germline ends came to 19 bases. The germline gives CDR1 SEHNR, CDR2 FQNEAQ (reference sequence).

The CDR3 nucleotides are TGTGCCAGCAGTTTCCTCCTCCGGAACAGGGGCTTGGTCCTGACTTTC. This sequence encodes CASSFLLRNRGLVLTF. J is TRBJ2-6 and V is TRBV6-6; 7 bases fit TRBD1. The V gene's germline CDR1 is MNHNY and CDR2 SVGAGI (reference sequence). Germline trimming cut 4 bases from V and 13 bases from J; bases unmatched to any gene: 16. The CDR3 totals 16 residues.

To note about this clonotype: Possible read error: a much larger clone is one base away. This chain uses TRBV7-3 with TRBJ2-7; D ambiguous. The germline gives CDR1 SGHTA, CDR2 FQGTGA. Trimming cost V 2 bases and J 9 bases, with 11 bases left between them. This CDR3 is built from 12 residues. The CDR3 bases are TGTGCCAGCAGCTTAGGAGATTGGGTGCAGTACTTC. This encodes CASSLGDWVQYF. The full variable domain, rest sourced from reference TRBV7-3 and TRBJ2-7, is GAGVSQTPSNKVTEKGKYVELRCDPISGHTALYWYRQSLGQGPEFLIYFQGTGAADDSGLPNDRFFAVRPEGSVSTLKIQRTERGDSAVYLCASSLGDWVQYFGPGTRLTVT.

This clonotype was seen ten or more times. The genes are TRBV30 and TRBJ1-2, with a weak D call TRBD1 (5 bases). This CDR3 is 15 amino acids long. V was cut by 1 base and J by 1 base, with 13 bases left in between. The germline CDR1 and CDR2 sequences are GTSNPN and SVGIG (reference sequence). The CDR3 nucleotides are TGTGCCTGGAGTGCCTCGGGGGGTAGTAACTATGGCTACACCTTC. Translated, it gives CAWSASGGSNYGYTF.

The rearrangement links TRBV24-1 to TRBJ1-1, with no clear D. Germline assignment: CDR1 KGHDR and CDR2 SFDVKD. Trimming removed 5 bases from V and 0 bases from J, with 12 bases in between. This CDR3 has 15 amino acids. CDR3 region: CATSAGGLLNTEAFF. DNA of the CDR3: TGTGCCACCAGTGCAGGTGGTTTACTGAACACTGAAGCTTTCTTT.

Notes on this clonotype: A much bigger clone sits one base away, suggesting this may be a read error. The J gene is TRBJ1-4, the V gene TRBV20-1; D remains ambiguous. Germline V gene lookup returns CDR1 DFQATT and CDR2 SNEGSKA (reference sequence). Trimming removed 2 bases at V and 9 bases at J, with 10 bases between. The CDR3 length is 12 residues. CDR3 sequence: CSARNLNKKLFF. CDR3 DNA sequence: TGCAGTGCTAGAAACCTAAATAAAAAACTGTTTTTT.

This clonotype was observed at least ten times. For the CDR3, the DNA is TGTGCCAGCAGCTTAGAAAGGCTGGAGGGGCTCGAGCAGTACTTC. The encoded protein is CASSLERLEGLEQYF. The chain is built from TRBV11-2 and TRBJ2-7, with D possibly being TRBD2 (6 bases). Germline loops: CDR1 SGHAT, CDR2 FQNNGV. Trimming pared 0 bases from V and 6 bases from J, leaving 15 bases between. The CDR3 consists of 15 residues.

Many counts were recorded for this clonotype. The V call is TRBV2, the J call TRBJ2-5; D is possibly TRBD2 (5 bases). Germline lookup yields CDR1 SNHLY and CDR2 FYNNEI. Trimming left V 8 bases short and J 9 bases short, with 19 bases between. The CDR3 has 13 amino acids. The CDR3 DNA reads as TGTGCCAGCGGCTCGGAGACGGTCGGGGCCCAGTACTTC. Encoded protein: CASGSETVGAQYF. The whole variable domain, filled in from reference TRBV2 and TRBJ2-5, reads EPEVTQTPSHQVTQMGQEVILRCVPISNHLYFYWYRQILGQKVEFLVSFYNNEISEKSEIFDDQFSVERPDGSNFTLKIRSTKLEDSAMYFCASGSETVGAQYFGPGTRLLVL.

The sample holds a few counts of this clonotype. The chain uses TRBV6-2 or TRBV6-3 and TRBJ1-5; tentatively, D is TRBD1 (5 bases). Germline CDR1 reads MNHEY; CDR2 reads SVGEGT. The CDR3 spans 16 residues. The ends were cut back, 5 bases at V and 0 bases at J, with 14 bases in the middle. The CDR3 coding sequence is TGTGCCAGCAGTCCCGGGACTGATTATAGCAATCAGCCCCAGCATTTT. Its protein product is CASSPGTDYSNQPQHF.

Worth noting for this clonotype: A much larger clone is a single base away; this may be a read error. The V call is TRBV19, the J call TRBJ2-3; D ambiguous. The closer fit of TRBJ1-5 to the DNA end suggests the J call may be wrong. The germline gives CDR1 LNHDA, CDR2 SQIVND (reference sequence). The CDR3 covers 14 residues. The chain's CDR3 is CASTDVTSTDTQHF. CDR3 bases: TGTGCCAGTACCGATGTTACTAGCACAGATACGCAGCATTTT.

This clonotype was observed many times. V is TRBV20-1 and J is TRBJ1-5; TRBD1 matches at 8 bases. V was pared by 3 bases and J by 0 bases, with 10 bases of the junction left unmatched. CDR1 and CDR2 from the germline V gene are DFQATT and SNEGSKA (reference sequence). This CDR3 is built from 17 residues. Written as DNA, the CDR3 is TGCAGTGCTAGGCAACCGGGACAGGTTGATAGCAATCAGCCCCAGCATTTT. It specifies CSARQPGQVDSNQPQHF.

This clonotype was observed at least ten times. This sequence joins TRBV19 and TRBJ1-1; weak D call: TRBD1 (6 bases). The CDR3 consists of 15 residues. Trimming pared 6 bases from V and 3 bases from J, leaving 17 bases between. Germline CDR1 and CDR2: LNHDA and SQIVND (reference sequence). The DNA of the CDR3 is TGTGCCAGTAGATACGCAGGGGTTTTATACACTGAAGCTTTCTTT. This encodes CASRYAGVLYTEAFF.

The chain carries TRBV5-1 and TRBJ2-7; TRBD1 aligns across 7 bases. J lost 3 bases, V lost 1 base, and 7 bases had no gene match. The CDR3 sequence is 15 residues long. CDR1 and CDR2 from the germline V gene are SGHRS and YFSETQ. CDR3 region: CASSLFKGTDYEQYF. The CDR3, as DNA: TGCGCCAGCAGCTTGTTTAAAGGGACAGACTACGAGCAGTACTTC.

This clonotype was recorded at least ten times. This chain links TRBV11-2 with TRBJ1-5; D is ambiguous. V lost 5 bases, J lost 3 bases, and 14 bases lay in between. Germline-derived CDR1 and CDR2 are SGHAT and FQNNGV. The CDR3 sequence is 15 residues long. In DNA, the CDR3 is TGTGCCAGCAGCCTCGATGGGGTAGACAATCAGCCCCAGCATTTT. It is translated as CASSLDGVDNQPQHF.

This clonotype was detected many times. Because the CDR3's place on the DNA is in doubt, the DNA is left out and the CDR3 is given as listed by TCRdb. The rearrangement joins TRBV12-3 or TRBV12-4 to TRBJ2-2; whether TRBD1, the table's D call, matches the DNA was not checked. The CDR3 has 16 residues if both end residues are counted. CDR3: CASILDKHWNTGELFF.

This clonotype came up many times. J is TRBJ2-5 and V is TRBV7-9, with TRBD2 as a possible D gene (5 bases). Trimming shortened V by 5 bases and J by 5 bases, and 30 bases separated the two germline ends. The CDR3 sequence is 19 residues long. Germline values: CDR1 SEHNR, CDR2 FQNEAQ (reference sequence). For the CDR3, the DNA is TGTGCCAGCAGCCAGCCCCGGCCCCTTCGGCTAGATAGCGAGGAGACCCAGTACTTC. It encodes CASSQPRPLRLDSEETQYF.

This clonotype was observed many times. The V call is TRBV27, the J call TRBJ1-5; no clear D. CDR3 length equals 14 residues. CDR1 is MNHEY and CDR2 is SMNVEV in the germline V gene (reference sequence). CDR3 sequence reads: CATNSGDGNQPQHF. Here the CDR3 DNA reads TGTGCTACAAACAGTGGGGATGGCAATCAGCCCCAGCATTTT.

This clonotype was seen at least ten times. This chain joins TRBV20-1 and TRBJ1-1; D call uncertain. From germline, CDR1 is DFQATT and CDR2 SNEGSKA (reference sequence). V was clipped by 5 bases and J by 3 bases, with 13 bases between them. The CDR3 runs 13 residues. The CDR3 region has the DNA TGCAGTGCTTCATGGATGGAGGACACTGAAGCTTTCTTT. Translating gives CSASWMEDTEAFF.

This clonotype showed up many times. The chain recombines TRBV7-9 with TRBJ1-4; D might be TRBD1 (5 bases). Trimming pared 7 bases from V and 6 bases from J, leaving 15 bases between. The CDR3 contains 14 residues. CDR1 and CDR2 (germline): SEHNR, FQNEAQ (reference sequence). The CDR3 here is CASTGPGDYEKLFF. DNA of the CDR3: TGTGCCAGCACCGGGCCTGGGGACTATGAAAAACTGTTTTTT.

The chain combines TRBV7-8 with TRBJ1-3, with 7 bases aligning to TRBD1. V dropped 5 bases and J dropped 3; count of bases not matched to a gene: 13. CDR3 length: 17 amino acids. CDR1 and CDR2 from the germline V gene are SGHVS and FQNEAQ. The CDR3 sequence is CASSPLETGIVGNTIYF. For the CDR3, the DNA is TGTGCCAGCAGCCCCCTCGAGACAGGGATCGTTGGAAACACCATATATTTT. The variable domain in full, with the rest retrieved from reference TRBV7-8 and TRBJ1-3, is GAGVSQSPRYKVAKRGQDVALRCDPISGHVSLFWYQQALGQGPEFLTYFQNEAQLDKSGLPSDRFFAERPEGSVSTLKIQRTQQEDSAVYLCASSPLETGIVGNTIYFGEGSWLTVV.

This clonotype was detected a few times. The chain recombines TRBV20-1 with TRBJ1-3, with D perhaps matching TRBD1 (5 bases). Trimming stripped 1 base from V and 6 bases from J, with 13 bases between. Germline CDR1 reads DFQATT; CDR2 reads SNEGSKA (reference sequence). CDR3 length: 14 amino acids. CDR3: CSARGPGGENTIYF. DNA of the CDR3: TGCAGTGCTAGAGGTCCCGGGGGAGAAAACACCATATATTTT.

This clonotype was seen once. The rearrangement links TRBV6-1 to TRBJ1-4; TRBD1 aligns across 7 bases. The CDR3 is 15 amino acids. V lost 5 bases and J lost 5; bases outside the gene matches: 8. Germline CDR1 MNHNS, CDR2 SASEGT. The DNA for the CDR3 is TGTGCCAGCAGTCGGGGACAGTCAGGGAATGAAAAACTGTTTTTT. This sequence encodes CASSRGQSGNEKLFF.

Notes on this clonotype: A much more abundant neighbour one base away suggests this may be a read error. This chain links TRBV2 with TRBJ2-2; D not certain. Germline loops: CDR1 SNHLY, CDR2 FYNNEI. V gave up 7 bases and J gave up 4 bases, with 7 bases separating them. The CDR3 totals 12 residues. CDR3 DNA: TGTGCCAGCACCCCCCTCACCGGGGAGCTGTTTTTT. Amino acids: CASTPLTGELFF.

The chain carries TRBV3-1 and TRBJ1-5, with 10 bases aligning to TRBD1. V trimming: 3 bases; J trimming: 6 bases; junction bases outside the gene matches: 11. The CDR3 has 17 amino acids. Germline loops: CDR1 LGHDT, CDR2 YNNKEL (reference sequence). As DNA, the CDR3 is TGTGCCAGCAGCCATGACAGGGGGCCCCACTCGGGTCAGCCCCAGCATTTT. Translated: CASSHDRGPHSGQPQHF.

This clonotype was seen many times. This chain links TRBV28 with TRBJ1-4; D is undetermined. Trimming took off 5 bases at V and 5 bases at J, with 15 bases between the two ends. The length of the CDR3 is 15 residues. Germline V lookup: CDR1 MDHEN, CDR2 SYDVKM. Here the CDR3 DNA reads TGTGCCAGCAGTCCCGGCGGACGGCTCAATGAAAAACTGTTTTTT. This encodes CASSPGGRLNEKLFF.

The chain employs TRBV12-3 or TRBV12-4 and TRBJ1-3; a possible D gene is TRBD1 (6 bases). The V end was cut by 2 bases, the J end by 1 base, with 6 bases between. This CDR3 is 14 amino acids long. The CDR3 is CASSLRGSGNTIYF. CDR3 bases: TGTGCCAGCAGTTTAAGGGGGTCTGGAAACACCATATATTTT.

This clonotype was counted between two and nine times. The chain uses TRBV24-1 and TRBJ2-3, with D perhaps TRBD2 (5 bases). The V gene lost 0 bases and the J gene lost 3 bases, with 12 bases spanning the gap. The CDR3 has 16 amino acids. Germline V gives CDR1 KGHDR, CDR2 SFDVKD. The CDR3 loop is CATSDLRRVNTDTQYF. The CDR3 nucleotides read TGTGCCACCAGTGATTTGCGGCGGGTAAATACAGATACGCAGTATTTT.

In its sample, this clonotype was seen many times. The chain recombines TRBV7-2 with TRBJ2-3; 8 bases fit TRBD2. J was trimmed by 4 bases and V by 7 bases; bases with no gene match: 10. Germline V gives CDR1 SGHTA, CDR2 FQGNSA. This CDR3 is built from 15 residues. This chain's CDR3 is CASTLGLASPDTQYF. The CDR3 region has the DNA TGTGCCAGCACCCTCGGACTAGCCTCCCCAGATACGCAGTATTTT.